This TCR beta chain stems from a study of Ad26.COV2.S vaccination and SARS-CoV-2 variants. The repertoire was sequenced with immunoSEQ multiplex PCR; TCRdb's copy has only in-frame clones and lacks some. The table shows about 350,000 clones, with about 88% occurring only once. Germline values: CDR1 MRHNA, CDR2 SNTAGT. The CDR3 covers 15 residues. Between the trimmed V and J ends, which lost 5 bases and 4 bases, there was a span of 16 bases. Treatment noted: roughly 18 received Ad26.COV2.S at low or high dose, single or two shots; a few received placebo; per-sample allocation not given. All samples were drawn on day 63, counting from the first vaccine or placebo injection.

V and J are TRBV6-4 and TRBJ2-3; tentatively, D is TRBD1 (6 bases). The sequences come from peripheral blood, collected in a trial of Ad26.COV2.S vaccine versus placebo. The receptor's source is a person between 18 and 65 years old who received the Ad26.COV2.S COVID-19 vaccine or a placebo. Here the CDR3 DNA reads TGTGCCAGCAGTCCCGACAGGTTTGGTTCAGATACGCAGTATTTT. Translation: CASSPDRFGSDTQYF.